A single sample is the source of the 2 T cell receptor beta chains below, sequenced in a study of blood T cells in healthy people across ages. Alongside a J-beta primer mix, a sample-barcoded 5' primer served in a second PCR lasting about 7 to 11 cycles. TCRdb redid the calling of the 5' RACE reads with MiXCR, one entry per CDR3 protein. The sample has about 1.1 million distinct CDR3 sequences, less than 45% seen once. The sample taken for sequencing was blood. The receptors derive from a man in his late teens or twenties in good health.

This clonotype was counted ten times or more. This rearrangement joins TRBV9 to TRBJ2-5; 11 nucleotides line up with TRBD2. This CDR3 spans 14 amino acids. The germline CDR1 and CDR2 sequences are SGDLS and YYNGEE. Trimming removed 3 bases from V and 3 bases from J; junction bases left unmatched: 1. Here the CDR3 reads CASSGGLAEETQYF. The CDR3 DNA follows: TGTGCCAGCAGCGGGGGACTAGCGGAAGAGACCCAGTACTTC.

Remarks on this clonotype: A much larger clone differs by one base, so this may be a read error. V gene TRBV27 combines with J gene TRBJ1-1; D unclear. V lost 3 bases, J lost 1 base, and 9 bases lay in between. Germline-derived CDR1 and CDR2 are MNHEY and SMNVEV (reference sequence). This CDR3 is 14 amino acids long. CDR3: CASSFGNTNTEAFF. The CDR3 DNA reads as TGTGCCAGCAGTTTTGGAAACACGAACACTGAAGCTTTCTTT.